The 4 T cell receptor beta chains below all came from one sample that was sequenced in a study of T-cell reconstitution after alpha-beta-depleted transplantation in children. Unique molecular identifiers were incorporated during preparation of the TCRbeta library. One entry per CDR3 protein results from TCRdb running MiXCR on the PCR reads. The repertoire includes nearly 400,000 distinct CDR3 sequences, around 20% of them detected once, and 3% to 4.5% sits in the top ten. The source was PBMCs from the stem cell graft donor, collected from the stem cell graft. The origin of the receptors is a human donor who donated a stem cell graft to a child with acute myeloid leukemia.

This clonotype occurred a few times. J is TRBJ2-7 and V is TRBV27; D gene uncertain. V was shortened by 6 bases and J by 3 bases, with 12 bases between the two germline ends. Germline CDR1 is MNHEY and CDR2 is SMNVEV (reference sequence). The CDR3 is 13 residues long. The CDR3 reads CASSMDGGYEQYF. As DNA, the CDR3 is TGTGCCAGCAGCATGGATGGCGGCTACGAGCAGTACTTC.

This clonotype was counted many times. The V call is TRBV12-3 or TRBV12-4, the J call TRBJ2-7, with 12 bases fitting TRBD2. V was pared by 6 bases and J by 0 bases, with 0 bases of the junction left unmatched. The CDR3 covers 14 residues. CDR3 sequence reads: CASRTSGSSYEQYF. The CDR3 DNA is TGTGCCAGCAGGACTAGCGGGAGCTCCTACGAGCAGTACTTC.

V is TRBV28 and J is TRBJ2-1; tentative D call: TRBD1 (6 bases). Trimming removed 3 bases from V and 7 bases from J, with 16 bases in between. CDR3 length: 15 residues. Per the germline V gene, CDR1 is MDHEN and CDR2 is SYDVKM. CDR3 loop: CASSLSPGESNEQFF. CDR3 DNA: TGTGCCAGCAGTTTGTCTCCAGGGGAGTCTAATGAGCAGTTCTTC.

This clonotype showed up many times. This sequence joins TRBV29-1 and TRBJ2-7; D may be TRBD1 (7 bases). The V gene's germline CDR1 is SQVTM and CDR2 ANQGSEA. The V end lost 4 bases, the J end lost 4 bases, and 14 bases lay between the germline ends. CDR3 length: 13 residues. CDR3 in DNA: TGCAGCGTTGTGTGGGCAGGGGGGTACGAGCAGTACTTC. Translated: CSVVWAGGYEQYF.